This TCR beta chain came from a study of CD8 T cells in ankylosing spondylitis. General study points: Reportedly, significant enrichment of disease-linked clones occurred in matched ankylosing spondylitis synovial fluid. A TCR beta motif of eight highly homologous variants appeared characteristic of ankylosing spondylitis blood. Previously reported in reactive arthritis synovial fluid and blood were some of the motif variants.

Note on this clonotype: No antigen is known for it.

CDR3 size: 16 residues. Per the germline V gene, CDR1 is SGHRS and CDR2 is YFSETQ. Quantitative 5'-RACE was performed with molecular barcodes, and it yielded the TCR beta libraries. TCRdb re-called the 5' RACE reads with MiXCR, one entry per CDR3 protein. The sample has roughly 700,000 distinct CDR3 sequences, about 20% seen once. V gene TRBV5-1 combines with J gene TRBJ2-1; maybe TRBD2 (7 bases). The sample comprised blood, either unsorted or a sorted T cell fraction (not recorded which). The sequence was collected from a male donor with ankylosing spondylitis. CDR3 nucleotides: TGCGCTTTCTATAGTGGGGCGGGGGCCACCTACAATGAGCAGTTCTTC. Its protein is CAFYSGAGATYNEQFF.